This entry lists 8 T cell receptor beta chains sequenced from one sample in a study of naive and memory T cell subsets. The beta constant-region primer was an equimolar mix of two oligonucleotides covering TRBC1 and TRBC2. Each CDR3 protein is one row after TCRdb ran MiXCR on the UMI-ligation and nested PCR reads. The sample comprises about 90,000 distinct CDR3 sequences, approximately 6.5% of which are singletons, and 1.5% to 2% rests with the top ten. Sequenced sample: central memory CD4+ T cells from blood. These receptors were obtained from a human donor in good health.

This clonotype has a count of ten or more. Relative to the germline gene, one junction end is altered; a read error may explain this. The chain links TRBV12-3 or TRBV12-4 to TRBJ1-2, with TRBD1 matching over 12 bases. The length of the CDR3 is 13 residues. DNA of the CDR3: TGTGCCAGCAGGAGGGACAGGGGGCGGCTTCTCCCCTTC. Translated, it gives CASRRDRGRLLPF.

This clonotype was detected a few times. The CDR3 sequence: CASSRNRGGEKLFF. The CDR3 region has the DNA TGTGCCAGCAGCCGGAACAGGGGAGGGGAAAAACTGTTTTTT. V gene TRBV14 combines with J gene TRBJ1-4, with 7 bases aligning to TRBD1. Germline V gives CDR1 SGHDN, CDR2 FVKESK. The CDR3 spans 14 residues. Unmatched junction bases numbered 7, after V lost 4 bases and J lost 8 bases.

This clonotype was seen a handful of times. The V gene is TRBV6-2 or TRBV6-3, the J gene TRBJ2-7; D gene unclear. The CDR3 sequence is 16 residues long. Germline CDR1 is MNHEY and CDR2 is SVGEGT. Trimming left V 0 bases short and J 1 base short, with 13 bases between. CDR3 sequence (DNA): TGTGCCAGCAGTTACTCAGAGGCCGCCTCATCCTACGAGCAGTACTTC. Its translation is CASSYSEAASSYEQYF.

This clonotype was seen many times. The chain joins TRBV11-2 to TRBJ1-1; D not certain. Germline CDR1 SGHAT, CDR2 FQNNGV. Trimming left V 1 base short and J 4 bases short, with 10 bases between. This CDR3 has 14 residues. CDR3 sequence reads: CASSLVARGTEAFF. Here the CDR3 DNA reads TGTGCCAGCAGCTTAGTCGCCCGGGGCACTGAAGCTTTCTTT.

This clonotype showed up many times. The chain recombines TRBV6-2 or TRBV6-3 with TRBJ2-3; the D call may be TRBD1 or TRBD2 (6 bases each). V was pared by 4 bases and J by 2 bases, with 13 bases between. CDR1 MNHEY and CDR2 SVGEGT come from the germline V gene. The CDR3 consists of 15 residues. In DNA form, the CDR3 reads TGTGCCAGCAGTTGGCGTGCGGGACACACAGATACGCAGTATTTT. This encodes CASSWRAGHTDTQYF.

There are a few counts of this clonotype. The V gene is TRBV29-1, the J gene TRBJ2-7; 8 nucleotides line up with TRBD1. With V trimmed by 2 bases and J by 7 bases, 16 bases remained unmatched. The CDR3 extends over 16 amino acids. From germline, CDR1 is SQVTM and CDR2 ANQGSEA. CDR3 sequence (DNA): TGCAGCGTTGAATTGGGCAGGGGGCCTTCCGGTGGGGAGCAGTACTTC. Translating it yields CSVELGRGPSGGEQYF.

The J gene is TRBJ2-5, the V gene TRBV12-3 or TRBV12-4; 7 bases agree with TRBD2. V shed 5 bases and J 3 bases; nucleotides not matched to a gene: 12. This CDR3 contains 16 residues. Here the CDR3 DNA reads TGTGCCAGCAGTCCTTATTCGGCTAGCGGTAAAGAGACCCAGTACTTC. It encodes CASSPYSASGKETQYF.

This clonotype was counted at least ten times. CDR3 sequence: CASSAGSSYNEQFF. CDR3 DNA sequence: TGTGCCAGCAGTGCGGGGAGCTCCTACAATGAGCAGTTCTTC. The chain combines TRBV6-4 with TRBJ2-1; maybe TRBD2 (5 bases). Trimming removed 4 bases at V and 0 bases at J, with 7 bases between. The germline CDR1 and CDR2 sequences are MRHNA and SNTAGT. The CDR3 runs 14 residues.